This TCR beta chain originates from a study of shared clonotypes between healthy human individuals. V was pared by 6 bases and J by 0 bases, with 14 bases between. CDR3 size: 15 residues. Per germline, CDR1 MNHEY and CDR2 SVGAGI. Overall study results and limits: What naive subsets generally showed was a larger estimated richness than memory subsets showed.

This table comes from immunoSEQ multiplex PCR, and its TCRdb copy is limited to in-frame clones, with some not included. The sample contains roughly 1,000,000 clones, about four fifths of which appear only once. In its sample, this clone was seen once. Its antigen is currently unknown. The sample was memory CD4+ T cells from PBMCs. Subset noted: CD45RA-negative fraction. The gene calls are TRBV6-5 and TRBJ2-5, with D unclear. The clonotype originates from a young man in good health. Some clones in this sample may be carry-over from other donors' samples. CDR3: CASSDPLSNQETQYF. In DNA, the CDR3 is TGTGCCAGCAGCGATCCTTTAAGTAACCAAGAGACCCAGTACTTC.